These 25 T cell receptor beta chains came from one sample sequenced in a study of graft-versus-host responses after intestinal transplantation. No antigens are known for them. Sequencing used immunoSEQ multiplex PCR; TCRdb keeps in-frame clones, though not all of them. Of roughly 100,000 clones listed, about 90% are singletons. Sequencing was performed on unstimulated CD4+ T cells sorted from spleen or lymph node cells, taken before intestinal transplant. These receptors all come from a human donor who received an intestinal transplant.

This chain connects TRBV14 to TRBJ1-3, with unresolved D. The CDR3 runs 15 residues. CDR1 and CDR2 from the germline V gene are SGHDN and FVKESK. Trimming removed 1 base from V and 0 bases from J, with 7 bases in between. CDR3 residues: CASSQVVNSGNTIYF. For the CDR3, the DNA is TGTGCCAGCAGCCAAGTGGTCAACTCTGGAAACACCATATATTTT.

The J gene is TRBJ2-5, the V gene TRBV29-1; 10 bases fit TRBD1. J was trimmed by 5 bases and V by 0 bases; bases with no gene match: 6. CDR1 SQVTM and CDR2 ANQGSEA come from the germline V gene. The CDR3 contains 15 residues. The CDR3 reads CSVEDRWDRGETQYF. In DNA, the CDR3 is TGCAGCGTTGAAGATCGTTGGGACAGGGGTGAGACCCAGTACTTC. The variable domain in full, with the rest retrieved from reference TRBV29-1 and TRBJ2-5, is SAVISQKPSRDICQRGTSLTIQCQVDSQVTMMFWYRQQPGQSLTLIATANQGSEATYESGFVIDKFPISRPNLTFSTLTVSNMSPEDSSIYLCSVEDRWDRGETQYFGPGTRLLVL.

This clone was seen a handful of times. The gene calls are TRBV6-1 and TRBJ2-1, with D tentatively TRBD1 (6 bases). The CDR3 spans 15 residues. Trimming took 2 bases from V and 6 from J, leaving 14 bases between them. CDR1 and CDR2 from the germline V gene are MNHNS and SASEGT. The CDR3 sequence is CASSEIRGWRNEQFF. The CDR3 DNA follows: TGTGCCAGCAGTGAAATTAGGGGGTGGCGCAATGAGCAGTTCTTC.

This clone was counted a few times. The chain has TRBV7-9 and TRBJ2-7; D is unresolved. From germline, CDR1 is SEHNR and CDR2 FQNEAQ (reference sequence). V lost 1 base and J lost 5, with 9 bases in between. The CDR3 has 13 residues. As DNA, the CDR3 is TGTGCCAGCAGCTTAGTTAGGGCCAACGAGCAGTACTTC. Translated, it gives CASSLVRANEQYF.

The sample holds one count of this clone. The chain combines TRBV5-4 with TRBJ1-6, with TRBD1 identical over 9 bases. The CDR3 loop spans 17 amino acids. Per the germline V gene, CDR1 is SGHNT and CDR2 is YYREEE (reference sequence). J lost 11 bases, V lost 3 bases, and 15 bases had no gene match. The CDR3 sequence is CASSWLPTGTGSPPLHF. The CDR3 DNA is TGTGCCAGCAGCTGGCTACCAACCGGGACAGGGAGTCCACCCCTCCACTTT.

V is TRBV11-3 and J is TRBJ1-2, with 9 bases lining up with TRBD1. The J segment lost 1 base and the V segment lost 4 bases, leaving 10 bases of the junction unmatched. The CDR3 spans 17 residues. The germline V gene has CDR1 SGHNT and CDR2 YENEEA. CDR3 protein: CASSSPLGTGSNYGYTF. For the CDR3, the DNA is TGTGCCAGCAGCTCCCCCTTAGGGACAGGGAGTAACTATGGCTACACCTTC.

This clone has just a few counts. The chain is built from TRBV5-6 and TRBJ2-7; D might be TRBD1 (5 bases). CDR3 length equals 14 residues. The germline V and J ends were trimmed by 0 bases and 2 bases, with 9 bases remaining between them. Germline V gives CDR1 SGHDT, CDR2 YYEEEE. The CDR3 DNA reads TGTGCCAGCAGCTTGGTGGGCAGGGCCTACGAGCAGTACTTC. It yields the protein CASSLVGRAYEQYF.

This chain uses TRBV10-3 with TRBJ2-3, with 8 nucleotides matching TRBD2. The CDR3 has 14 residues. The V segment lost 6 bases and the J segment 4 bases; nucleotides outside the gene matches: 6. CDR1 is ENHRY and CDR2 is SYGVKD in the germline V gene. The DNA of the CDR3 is TGTGCCATCAGCCAGCGGGAGAAGTCAGATACGCAGTATTTT. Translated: CAISQREKSDTQYF.

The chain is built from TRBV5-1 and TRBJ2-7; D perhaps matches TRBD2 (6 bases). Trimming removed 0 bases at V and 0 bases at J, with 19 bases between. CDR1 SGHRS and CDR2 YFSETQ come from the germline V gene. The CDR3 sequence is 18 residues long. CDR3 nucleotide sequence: TGCGCCAGCAGCTTGGGGGGCTGGGGACTCGGGAGCTCCTACGAGCAGTACTTC. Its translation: CASSLGGWGLGSSYEQYF.

The DNA of the CDR3 is TGTGCCAGCAGCGGAAGAACCTCTGGGGCCAACGTCCTGACTTTC. It translates to CASSGRTSGANVLTF. The chain recombines TRBV9 with TRBJ2-6; D remains ambiguous. Germline lookup yields CDR1 SGDLS and CDR2 YYNGEE. Trimming cost V 3 bases and J 0 bases, with 7 bases left between them. The CDR3 contains 15 residues.

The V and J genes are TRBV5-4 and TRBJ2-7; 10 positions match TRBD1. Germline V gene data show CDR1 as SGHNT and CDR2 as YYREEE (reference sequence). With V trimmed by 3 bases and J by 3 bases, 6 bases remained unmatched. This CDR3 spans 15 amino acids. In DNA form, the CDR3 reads TGTGCCAGCAGCTCCGGACAGGGGGTGATCTACGAGCAGTACTTC. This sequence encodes CASSSGQGVIYEQYF.

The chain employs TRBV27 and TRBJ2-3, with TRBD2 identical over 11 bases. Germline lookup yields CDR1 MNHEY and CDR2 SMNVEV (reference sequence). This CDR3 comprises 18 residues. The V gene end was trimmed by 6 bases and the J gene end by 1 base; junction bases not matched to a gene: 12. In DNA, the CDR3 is TGTGCCAGCAGGTTAAGGCTAGCGGGAGGTTTAGGCACAGATACGCAGTATTTT. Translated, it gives CASRLRLAGGLGTDTQYF.

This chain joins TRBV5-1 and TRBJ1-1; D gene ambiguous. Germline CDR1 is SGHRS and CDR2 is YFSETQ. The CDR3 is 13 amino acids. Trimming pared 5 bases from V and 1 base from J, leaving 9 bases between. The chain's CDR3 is CASRGAENTEAFF. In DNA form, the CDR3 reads TGCGCCAGCAGGGGCGCCGAGAACACTGAAGCTTTCTTT. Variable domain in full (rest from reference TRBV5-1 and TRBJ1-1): KAGVTQTPRYLIKTRGQQVTLSCSPISGHRSVSWYQQTPGQGLQFLFEYFSETQRNKGNFPGRFSGRQFSNSRSEMNVSTLELGDSALYLCASRGAENTEAFFGQGTRLTVV.

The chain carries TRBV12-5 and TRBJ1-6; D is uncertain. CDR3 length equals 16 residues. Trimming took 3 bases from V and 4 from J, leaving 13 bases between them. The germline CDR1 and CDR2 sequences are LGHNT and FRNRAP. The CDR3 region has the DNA TGTGCTAGTGGTTTCTTCACGACACCTTATAATTCACCCCTCCACTTT. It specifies CASGFFTTPYNSPLHF.

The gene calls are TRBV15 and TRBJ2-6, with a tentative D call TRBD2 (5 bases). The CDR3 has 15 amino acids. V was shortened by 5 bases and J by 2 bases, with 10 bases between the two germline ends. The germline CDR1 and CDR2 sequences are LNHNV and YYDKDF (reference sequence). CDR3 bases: TGTGCCACCAGCCGTCCCGGGACTGGGGCCAACGTCCTGACTTTC. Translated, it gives CATSRPGTGANVLTF.

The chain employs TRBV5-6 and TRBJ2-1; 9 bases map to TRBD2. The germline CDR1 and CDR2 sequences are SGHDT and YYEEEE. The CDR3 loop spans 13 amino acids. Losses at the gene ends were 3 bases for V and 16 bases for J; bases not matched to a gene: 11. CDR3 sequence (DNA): TGTGCCAGCAGCTGGGCCGAGGCGGGGGGGCGTTTCTTC. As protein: CASSWAEAGGRFF.

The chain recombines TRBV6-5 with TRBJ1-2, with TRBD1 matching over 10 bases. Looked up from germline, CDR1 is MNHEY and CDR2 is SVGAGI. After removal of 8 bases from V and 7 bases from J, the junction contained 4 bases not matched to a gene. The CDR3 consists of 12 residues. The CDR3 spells CASGQGVRGYTF. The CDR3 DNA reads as TGTGCCAGCGGACAGGGGGTACGTGGCTACACCTTC.

The CDR3: CASSPGGEKNIQYF. For the CDR3, the DNA is TGTGCCAGCAGTCCCGGGGGGGAGAAAAACATTCAGTACTTC. The V call is TRBV6-5, the J call TRBJ2-4, with 8 bases identical to TRBD2. This CDR3 has 14 residues. Germline values: CDR1 MNHEY, CDR2 SVGAGI. Trimming removed 5 bases from V and 4 bases from J; junction bases left unmatched: 4.

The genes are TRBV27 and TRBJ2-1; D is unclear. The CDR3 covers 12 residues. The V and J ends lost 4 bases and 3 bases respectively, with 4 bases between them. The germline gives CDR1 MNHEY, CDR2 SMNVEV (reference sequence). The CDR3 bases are TGTGCCAGCAGTTCCCTCTACAATGAGCAGTTCTTC. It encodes CASSSLYNEQFF.

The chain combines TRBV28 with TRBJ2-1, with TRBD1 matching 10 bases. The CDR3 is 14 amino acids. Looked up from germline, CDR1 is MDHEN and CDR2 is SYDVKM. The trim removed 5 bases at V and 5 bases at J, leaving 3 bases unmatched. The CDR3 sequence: CASSRTGGNNEQFF. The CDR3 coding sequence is TGTGCCAGCAGTCGGACAGGGGGTAACAATGAGCAGTTCTTC.

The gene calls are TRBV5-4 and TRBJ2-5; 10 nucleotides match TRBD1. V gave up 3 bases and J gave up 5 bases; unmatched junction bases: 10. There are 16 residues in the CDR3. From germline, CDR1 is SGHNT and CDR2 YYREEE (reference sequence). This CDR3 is CASSWERDRGRETQYF. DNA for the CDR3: TGTGCCAGCAGCTGGGAACGGGACAGGGGTAGGGAGACCCAGTACTTC.

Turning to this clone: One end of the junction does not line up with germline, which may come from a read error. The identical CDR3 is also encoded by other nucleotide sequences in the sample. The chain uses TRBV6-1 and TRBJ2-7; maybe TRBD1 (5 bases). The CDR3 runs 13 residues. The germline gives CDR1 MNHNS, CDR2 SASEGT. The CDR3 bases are TGCGCCAGCACCTCTCAGACAGACTACGAGCAGTACTTC. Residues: CASTSQTDYEQYF.

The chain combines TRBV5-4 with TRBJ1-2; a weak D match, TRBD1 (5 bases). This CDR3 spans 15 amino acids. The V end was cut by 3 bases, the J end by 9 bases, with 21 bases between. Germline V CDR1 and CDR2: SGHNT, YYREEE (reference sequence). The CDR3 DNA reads TGTGCCAGCAGCTCGCCTCGGGGCCTTCCGGGCAGCTACACCTTC. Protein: CASSSPRGLPGSYTF.

CDR3 loop: CASSRGGSSSYNEQFF. The CDR3 bases are TGCGCCAGCTCCCGAGGTGGGTCCTCATCCTACAATGAGCAGTTCTTC. The V and J genes are TRBV5-1 and TRBJ2-1; no clear D gene. V lost 7 bases, J lost 1 base, and 18 bases lay in between. The CDR3 covers 16 residues. Germline values: CDR1 SGHRS, CDR2 YFSETQ.

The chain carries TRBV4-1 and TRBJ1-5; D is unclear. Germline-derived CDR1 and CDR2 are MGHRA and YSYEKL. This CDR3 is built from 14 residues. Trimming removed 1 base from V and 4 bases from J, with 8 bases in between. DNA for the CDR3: TGCGCCAGCAGCCAAGGTCCTCTTAATCAGCCCCAGCATTTT. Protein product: CASSQGPLNQPQHF.